These 20 T cell receptor beta chains share one sample of origin, sequenced in a study of Tregs in tolerant kidney transplant recipients. Mixed chimerism was transient after nonmyeloablative marrow transplants from related graft donors. Sequencing was performed with immunoSEQ multiplex PCR; in TCRdb, only in-frame clones are kept and a portion is missing. The sample lists tens of thousands of clones; around 87% were seen once. Sequences were derived from CD4+ T cells from blood (PBMCs), sampled 6 months after the transplant. These receptors were obtained from a human patient who received a combined kidney and bone marrow transplant. Some T cells may have originated in the graft donor.

With regard to this clone: The sample contains more than one DNA sequence encoding this CDR3. The chain links TRBV15 to TRBJ1-2, with D possibly matching TRBD1 (6 bases). The germline V gene encodes CDR1 LNHNV and CDR2 YYDKDF (reference sequence). V lost 0 bases to trimming and J lost 2 bases, with 7 bases between them. This CDR3 is built from 14 residues. CDR3 in DNA: TGTGCCACCAGCAGAGACAGGGGCAACTATGGCTACACCTTC. This codes for CATSRDRGNYGYTF.

This clone was found a few times. The gene calls are TRBV10-3 and TRBJ1-1, with D possibly TRBD1 on 5 matching bases. Germline V gene sequence: CDR1 ENHRY, CDR2 SYGVKD. The CDR3 is 15 amino acids. The V gene lost 0 bases and the J gene lost 2 bases, with 10 bases spanning the gap. The chain's CDR3 is CAISESETANTEAFF. CDR3 DNA: TGTGCCATCAGTGAGTCTGAGACAGCCAACACTGAAGCTTTCTTT.

This clone was picked up one time. Other DNA sequences in the same sample also yield this CDR3. The J gene is TRBJ2-7, the V gene TRBV7-3; D is perhaps TRBD2 (5 bases). The CDR3 has 14 residues. Trimming shortened V by 3 bases and J by 0 bases, and 9 bases separated the two germline ends. The germline V gene has CDR1 SGHTA and CDR2 FQGTGA. CDR3 DNA sequence: TGTGCCAGCAGCTTGCTGGCGGGCTCCTACGAGCAGTACTTC. It is translated as CASSLLAGSYEQYF.

By frequency in the sample, this clone is medium-sized. The chain couples TRBV19 to TRBJ2-7; the match to TRBD1 covers 7 bases. V shed 4 bases, J shed 0 bases, and the junction held 3 bases outside the gene matches. The CDR3 runs 14 residues. The germline CDR1 and CDR2 sequences are LNHDA and SQIVND (reference sequence). The CDR3, as DNA: TGTGCCAGTAGTACCGGGACAGCCTCCTACGAGCAGTACTTC. This translates into CASSTGTASYEQYF.

The chain joins TRBV15 to TRBJ1-5; 9 bases are a match to TRBD1. CDR3 length: 16 residues. The V gene end was trimmed by 4 bases and the J gene end by 6 bases; junction bases not matched to a gene: 10. In germline, CDR1 is LNHNV, CDR2 YYDKDF (reference sequence). This CDR3 is CATSKALTGGVQPQHF. The CDR3 DNA reads TGTGCCACCAGCAAAGCTCTGACAGGGGGGGTTCAGCCCCAGCATTTT.

The J gene is TRBJ1-3, the V gene TRBV7-2, with 7 bases fitting TRBD1. Trimming at V came to 5 bases and at J to 2 bases, leaving 3 bases not matched to a gene. The CDR3 spans 14 residues. Per the germline V gene, CDR1 is SGHTA and CDR2 is FQGNSA. CDR3: CASSQGTAGNTIYF. CDR3 DNA: TGTGCCAGCAGCCAGGGGACAGCTGGAAACACCATATATTTT.

The V call is TRBV7-9, the J call TRBJ2-1, with D hard to call. The CDR3 consists of 11 residues. The V and J ends lost 5 bases and 12 bases respectively, with 11 bases between them. Germline-derived CDR1 and CDR2 are SEHNR and FQNEAQ (reference sequence). In nucleotides, the CDR3 is TGTGCCAGCAGCCAGTCTGCCCGGCAGTTCTTC. Translation: CASSQSARQFF.

CDR3 DNA sequence: TGTGCCAGCTCACCATTTCTAGGCGGGAGGGGCTATGAGCAGTTCTTC. Amino acids: CASSPFLGGRGYEQFF. This chain joins TRBV18 and TRBJ2-1; 9 bases line up with TRBD2. There are 16 residues in the CDR3. V lost 2 bases, J lost 8 bases, and 10 bases stayed unmatched. CDR1 KGHSH and CDR2 LQKENI come from the germline V gene.

V usage is TRBV5-8 and J usage is TRBJ2-1; 8 bases line up with TRBD2. Germline V gives CDR1 SGHTS, CDR2 YDEGEE. V dropped 1 base and J dropped 8; count of bases not matched to a gene: 8. CDR3 length: 15 residues. CDR3 in DNA: TGTGCCAGCAGCTTGCAGCGGGGGATTGTCGATGAGCAGTTCTTC. Protein product: CASSLQRGIVDEQFF.

This chain joins TRBV11-1 and TRBJ2-1; tentative D call: TRBD1 (8 bases). V lost 2 bases and J lost 4, with 15 bases in between. The length of the CDR3 is 16 residues. In germline, CDR1 is SGHAT, CDR2 FQDESV (reference sequence). CDR3 in DNA: TGTGCCAGCAGCTTACGGACAGGGCGGGGGTACAATGAGCAGTTCTTC. Translating it yields CASSLRTGRGYNEQFF.

V usage is TRBV14 and J usage is TRBJ1-1; no definite D call. CDR1 is SGHDN, CDR2 FVKESK, per germline. This CDR3 is 14 amino acids long. Trimming stripped 4 bases from V and 4 bases from J, with 13 bases between. Here the CDR3 reads CASSLHDRGTEAFF. The DNA for the CDR3 is TGTGCCAGCAGCCTCCACGATCGGGGCACTGAAGCTTTCTTT.

V gene TRBV6-5 combines with J gene TRBJ2-2; the match to TRBD1 covers 7 bases. This CDR3 contains 14 residues. The trim removed 2 bases at V and 3 bases at J, leaving 0 bases unmatched. CDR1 MNHEY and CDR2 SVGAGI come from the germline V gene. The CDR3 here is CASSYRGHTGELFF. The CDR3 bases are TGTGCCAGCAGTTACAGGGGGCACACCGGGGAGCTGTTTTTT.

The rearrangement uses TRBV29-1 and TRBJ2-7; 11 bases match TRBD1. Unmatched junction bases numbered 5, after V lost 2 bases and J lost 5 bases. Germline V lookup: CDR1 SQVTM, CDR2 ANQGSEA. CDR3 length: 14 residues. This CDR3 is CSVEPRGQGDEQYF. The CDR3 coding sequence is TGCAGCGTTGAACCACGGGGACAGGGGGACGAGCAGTACTTC.

This clone appeared a single time. The CDR3 reads CASSWTGYEQYF. In DNA, the CDR3 is TGTGCCAGCAGCTGGACAGGCTACGAGCAGTACTTC. The chain couples TRBV11-3 to TRBJ2-7; 7 nucleotides agree with TRBD1. Germline V gives CDR1 SGHNT, CDR2 YENEEA. This CDR3 contains 12 residues. The trim removed 4 bases at V and 3 bases at J, leaving 0 bases unmatched.

The J gene is TRBJ2-5, the V gene TRBV2; 12 bases map to TRBD2. With V trimmed by 3 bases and J by 5 bases, 7 bases remained unmatched. The CDR3 contains 16 residues. Germline CDR1 is SNHLY and CDR2 is FYNNEI. The CDR3 nucleotides read TGTGCCAGCAGTGATGGGGGCCTAGCGGGAGGGGAGACCCAGTACTTC. Amino acids: CASSDGGLAGGETQYF.

The chain employs TRBV9 and TRBJ2-3, with D possibly TRBD1 on 6 matching bases. Looked up from germline, CDR1 is SGDLS and CDR2 is YYNGEE. The CDR3 is 15 amino acids. The ends were cut back, 0 bases at V and 1 base at J, with 9 bases in the middle. CDR3 nucleotide sequence: TGTGCCAGCAGCGTAGAACAGGGTCGCACAGATACGCAGTATTTT. Encoded protein: CASSVEQGRTDTQYF. The full variable domain, with the rest looked up from reference TRBV9 and TRBJ2-3, is DSGVTQTPKHLITATGQRVTLRCSPRSGDLSVYWYQQSLDQGLQFLIQYYNGEERAKGNILERFSAQQFPDLHSELNLSSLELGDSALYFCASSVEQGRTDTQYFGPGTRLTVL.

On this clone: This same CDR3 is encoded by further DNA sequences in the sample. This chain uses TRBV7-2 with TRBJ2-2; D unclear. The V end lost 2 bases, the J end lost 1 base, and 5 bases lay between the germline ends. Germline V gene data show CDR1 as SGHTA and CDR2 as FQGNSA. This CDR3 comprises 14 residues. The CDR3 DNA sequence: TGTGCCAGCAGCTTAATACTGAACACCGGGGAGCTGTTTTTT. Its translation: CASSLILNTGELFF.

The chain employs TRBV11-2 and TRBJ2-2; unclear D gene. The CDR3 is 13 amino acids. Germline loops: CDR1 SGHAT, CDR2 FQNNGV. Trimming removed 0 bases from V and 4 bases from J, with 3 bases in between. The CDR3 DNA reads TGTGCCAGCAGCTTAGAGCGCACCGGGGAGCTGTTTTTT. Its protein is CASSLERTGELFF.

The CDR3 sequence is CASSPPGRGGTEAFF. As DNA, the CDR3 is TGTGCCAGCTCTCCCCCGGGACGCGGGGGGACTGAAGCTTTCTTT. The gene calls are TRBV18 and TRBJ1-1; D is possibly TRBD1 (5 bases). The CDR3 contains 15 residues. V gave up 6 bases and J gave up 5 bases, with 19 bases separating them. Germline loops: CDR1 KGHSH, CDR2 LQKENI.

The CDR3 nucleotides are TGTGCCAGCAGCTTGGTGGGGCCCGGAGGGGAGACCCAGTACTTC. Protein product: CASSLVGPGGETQYF. V usage is TRBV5-6 and J usage is TRBJ2-5; a weak D match, TRBD2 (6 bases). There are 15 residues in the CDR3. The germline CDR1 and CDR2 sequences are SGHDT and YYEEEE. V was cut by 0 bases and J by 5 bases, with 14 bases left in between.